This entry lists 19 T cell receptor beta chains sequenced from one sample in a study of Ad26.COV2.S vaccination and SARS-CoV-2 variants. The method was immunoSEQ multiplex PCR; TCRdb's version includes in-frame clones alone and lacks a portion of them. This sample has roughly 510,000 clones, with around 90% found just once. Specified treatment: 15 to 20 received Ad26.COV2.S at low or high dose, single or two shots; roughly five received placebo; per-sample allocation not given. Material that was analyzed had been drawn on day 63 after the first vaccine or placebo injection. This specimen consisted of peripheral blood, obtained in a trial of Ad26.COV2.S vaccine versus placebo. Receptors were obtained from a person aged 18-60 years who received the Ad26.COV2.S COVID-19 vaccine or a placebo.

V is TRBV30 and J is TRBJ1-5, with no clear D. The germline V gene encodes CDR1 GTSNPN and CDR2 SVGIG (reference sequence). Trimming took 4 bases from V and 4 from J, leaving 11 bases between them. This CDR3 spans 13 amino acids. The CDR3 region has the DNA TGTGCCTGGACTCTTGGGGAAAATCAGCCCCAGCATTTT. This codes for CAWTLGENQPQHF.

The rearrangement uses TRBV6-1 and TRBJ2-1; D not certain. Between the trimmed V and J ends, which lost 1 base and 0 bases, there was a span of 7 bases. The CDR3 has 15 residues. The germline gives CDR1 MNHNS, CDR2 SASEGT. CDR3 amino acids: CASSEDELSYNEQFF. For the CDR3, the DNA is TGTGCCAGCAGTGAAGACGAGCTCTCCTACAATGAGCAGTTCTTC.

As concerns this clone: In the same sample, other DNA sequences code for this CDR3. The chain links TRBV20-1 to TRBJ1-5, with D unresolved. V lost 1 base, J lost 6 bases, and 4 bases lay in between. The CDR3 covers 11 residues. The germline V gene encodes CDR1 DFQATT and CDR2 SNEGSKA (reference sequence). CDR3 protein: CSARAGQPQHF. DNA of the CDR3: TGCAGTGCTAGAGCGGGTCAGCCCCAGCATTTT.

The CDR3 DNA reads as TGTGCCAGCAGCCGGATTGAGGTTACGCAGTATTTT. This translates into CASSRIEVTQYF. The chain joins TRBV12-3 or TRBV12-4 to TRBJ2-3, with D unclear. The V end was cut by 6 bases, the J end by 8 bases, with 12 bases between. The CDR3 loop spans 12 amino acids.

This rearrangement joins TRBV9 to TRBJ2-3, with 8 bases aligning to TRBD2. The V and J ends lost 0 bases and 0 bases, in that order; junction bases with no gene match: 3. Germline V gives CDR1 SGDLS, CDR2 YYNGEE. CDR3 length: 16 residues. The CDR3 is CASSVAGGRSTDTQYF. CDR3 DNA sequence: TGTGCCAGCAGCGTAGCCGGCGGGAGGAGCACAGATACGCAGTATTTT.

This rearrangement joins TRBV7-2 to TRBJ2-3; D is undetermined. V lost 5 bases, J lost 2 bases, and 8 bases lay in between. Germline V CDR1 and CDR2: SGHTA, FQGNSA. This CDR3 is 13 amino acids long. CDR3 bases: TGTGCCAGCAGCGTTCGAATCACAGATACGCAGTATTTT. As protein: CASSVRITDTQYF.

The genes are TRBV25-1 and TRBJ2-7; TRBD2 aligns across 12 bases. Germline assignment: CDR1 MGHDK and CDR2 SYGVNS. The CDR3 length is 14 residues. The V segment lost 8 bases and the J segment 4 bases; nucleotides outside the gene matches: 6. This chain's CDR3 is CASVTSGRFYEQYF. The CDR3 bases are TGTGCCAGCGTTACTAGCGGGAGGTTTTACGAGCAGTACTTC.

This chain joins TRBV12-3 or TRBV12-4 and TRBJ1-1; D ambiguous. The CDR3 runs 13 residues. Trimming pared 7 bases from V and 0 bases from J, leaving 9 bases between. The chain's CDR3 is CASTVGMNTEAFF. In nucleotides, the CDR3 is TGTGCCAGCACGGTTGGAATGAACACTGAAGCTTTCTTT.

This chain connects TRBV5-1 to TRBJ1-1, with 8 nucleotides matching TRBD1. The length of the CDR3 is 16 residues. Trimming at V came to 0 bases and at J to 1 base, leaving 5 bases not matched to a gene. Germline V gives CDR1 SGHRS, CDR2 YFSETQ. Here the CDR3 reads CASSLGQGRSNTEAFF. In DNA form, the CDR3 reads TGCGCCAGCAGCTTGGGACAGGGGAGATCGAACACTGAAGCTTTCTTT.

The chain combines TRBV15 with TRBJ2-1; D may be TRBD2 (6 bases). V was clipped by 0 bases and J by 9 bases, with 9 bases between them. Germline lookup yields CDR1 LNHNV and CDR2 YYDKDF (reference sequence). The CDR3 has 13 amino acids. Here the CDR3 reads CATSREPGGEQFF. The CDR3 DNA reads TGTGCCACCAGCAGAGAACCCGGGGGTGAGCAGTTCTTC.

This clone was detected a few times. V is TRBV7-9 and J is TRBJ2-7, with D unresolved. V was trimmed by 1 base and J by 5 bases, leaving 3 bases between them. CDR3 length: 11 residues. Germline values: CDR1 SEHNR, CDR2 FQNEAQ (reference sequence). CDR3 sequence reads: CASSLVDEQYF. The DNA for the CDR3 is TGTGCCAGCAGCTTAGTGGACGAGCAGTACTTC. The whole variable domain, remainder taken from reference TRBV7-9 and TRBJ2-7, is DTGVSQNPRHKITKRGQNVTFRCDPISEHNRLYWYRQTLGQGPEFLTYFQNEAQLEKSRLLSDRFSAERPKGSFSTLEIQRTEQGDSAMYLCASSLVDEQYFGPGTRLTVT.

The chain employs TRBV12-3 or TRBV12-4 and TRBJ1-3, with no clear D. The CDR3 has 13 amino acids. V was shortened by 2 bases and J by 6 bases, with 8 bases between the two germline ends. DNA for the CDR3: TGTGCCAGCAGTTTACCTGGCTCAAACACCATATATTTT. It encodes CASSLPGSNTIYF.

The chain has TRBV6-2 or TRBV6-3 and TRBJ1-5; possibly TRBD1 for D (5 bases). The CDR3 has 17 amino acids. Trimming took 0 bases from V and 4 from J, leaving 16 bases between them. Per the germline V gene, CDR1 is MNHEY and CDR2 is SVGEGT. Written as DNA, the CDR3 is TGTGCCAGCAGTTACTCGGGGCGCGGCGGGGGAAATCAGCCCCAGCATTTT. This codes for CASSYSGRGGGNQPQHF.

The gene calls are TRBV30 and TRBJ2-1; D gene ambiguous. The length of the CDR3 is 12 residues. Germline-derived CDR1 and CDR2 are GTSNPN and SVGIG (reference sequence). Trimming took off 8 bases at V and 2 bases at J, with 10 bases between the two ends. The CDR3 reads CARISTYNEQFF. CDR3 bases: TGTGCCCGAATTTCTACCTACAATGAGCAGTTCTTC. Together with reference TRBV30 and TRBJ2-1, the CDR3 gives the full variable domain: SQTIHQWPATLVQPVGSPLSLECTVEGTSNPNLYWYRQAAGRGLQLLFYSVGIGQISSEVPQNLSASRPQDRQFILSSKKLLLSDSGFYLCARISTYNEQFFGPGTRLTVL.

J is TRBJ2-3 and V is TRBV12-3 or TRBV12-4; D remains unclear. This CDR3 region has 13 residues. V lost 5 bases and J lost 2, with 8 bases in between. DNA for the CDR3: TGTGCCAGCAGTCCGGATGCCACAGATACGCAGTATTTT. This translates into CASSPDATDTQYF.

In this sample, this clone turned up a few times. V gene TRBV5-1 combines with J gene TRBJ2-7, with TRBD1 matching over 8 bases. This CDR3 comprises 15 residues. Germline CDR1 and CDR2: SGHRS and YFSETQ. The ends lost 0 bases at V and 5 bases at J; junction bases unmatched: 7. CDR3 sequence (DNA): TGCGCCAGCAGCTTGGAACTACAGGGGGTCGACGAGCAGTACTTC. Amino acid sequence: CASSLELQGVDEQYF.

V gene TRBV13 combines with J gene TRBJ1-1, with 7 bases fitting TRBD1. This CDR3 spans 13 amino acids. Trimming removed 6 bases from V and 1 base from J; junction bases left unmatched: 2. The germline CDR1 and CDR2 sequences are PRHDT and FYEKMQ (reference sequence). For the CDR3, the DNA is TGTGCCAGCAGACGGACAGGGAACACTGAAGCTTTCTTT. Amino acid sequence: CASRRTGNTEAFF.

The CDR3 DNA reads as TGCAGCGTTGATCGGTTGGGATACAATGAGCAGTTCTTC. This codes for CSVDRLGYNEQFF. V gene TRBV29-1 combines with J gene TRBJ2-1; D ambiguous. The CDR3 has 13 residues. Trimming left V 3 bases short and J 4 bases short, with 10 bases between. CDR1 SQVTM and CDR2 ANQGSEA come from the germline V gene.

J is TRBJ1-3 and V is TRBV6-1, with D uncertain. This CDR3 is built from 16 residues. Trimming shortened V by 1 base and J by 0 bases, and 10 bases separated the two germline ends. Germline assignment: CDR1 MNHNS and CDR2 SASEGT. CDR3 residues: CASSEELRTSGNTIYF. The CDR3 bases are TGTGCCAGCAGTGAAGAGCTGAGAACCTCTGGAAACACCATATATTTT.